The T cell receptor beta chain under discussion was sequenced for a study of blood T cell repertoires in COVID-19. Study as a whole: T cells, B-cell-depleted T cells, or PBMCs supplied cDNA or gDNA.

Measured with immunoSEQ multiplex PCR; TCRdb has only the in-frame clones, and not every one. Among about 230,000 clones listed, approximately 87% were seen once. V shed 1 base, J shed 4 bases, and the junction held 5 bases outside the gene matches. This CDR3 spans 15 amino acids. Per germline, CDR1 ENHRY and CDR2 SYGVKD. The source of this sequence is an older woman with active or convalescent COVID-19. The chain links TRBV10-3 to TRBJ2-3; 7 bases line up with TRBD1. The sample consisted of peripheral blood. The CDR3 reads CAISEYRGPSDTQYF. The CDR3 nucleotides are TGTGCCATCAGTGAGTATAGGGGGCCCTCAGATACGCAGTATTTT.